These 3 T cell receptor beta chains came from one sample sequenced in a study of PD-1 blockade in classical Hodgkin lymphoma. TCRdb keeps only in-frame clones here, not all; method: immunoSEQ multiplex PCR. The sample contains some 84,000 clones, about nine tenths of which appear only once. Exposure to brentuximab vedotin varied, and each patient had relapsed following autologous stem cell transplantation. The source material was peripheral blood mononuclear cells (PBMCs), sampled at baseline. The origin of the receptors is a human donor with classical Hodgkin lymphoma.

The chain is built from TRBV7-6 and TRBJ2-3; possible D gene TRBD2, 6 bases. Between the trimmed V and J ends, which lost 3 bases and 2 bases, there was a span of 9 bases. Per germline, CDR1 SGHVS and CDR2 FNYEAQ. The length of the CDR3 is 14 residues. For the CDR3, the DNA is TGTGCCAGCAGCTTGGGGGGAAACACAGATACGCAGTATTTT. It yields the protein CASSLGGNTDTQYF.

In nucleotides, the CDR3 is TGTGCCAGCAGCTTGGCGGCTAGCGGCCAAGAGACCCAGTACTTC. It codes for CASSLAASGQETQYF. The chain carries TRBV5-4 and TRBJ2-5; 7 nucleotides agree with TRBD2. The length of the CDR3 is 15 residues. V lost 0 bases, J lost 1 base, and 3 bases stayed unmatched. CDR1 and CDR2 (germline): SGHNT, YYREEE (reference sequence).

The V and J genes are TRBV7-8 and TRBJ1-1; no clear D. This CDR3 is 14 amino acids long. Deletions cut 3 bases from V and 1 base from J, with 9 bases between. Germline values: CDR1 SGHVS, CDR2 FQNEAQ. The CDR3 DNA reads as TGTGCCAGCAGCTTGGGTAGGTCGAACACTGAAGCTTTCTTT. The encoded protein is CASSLGRSNTEAFF.